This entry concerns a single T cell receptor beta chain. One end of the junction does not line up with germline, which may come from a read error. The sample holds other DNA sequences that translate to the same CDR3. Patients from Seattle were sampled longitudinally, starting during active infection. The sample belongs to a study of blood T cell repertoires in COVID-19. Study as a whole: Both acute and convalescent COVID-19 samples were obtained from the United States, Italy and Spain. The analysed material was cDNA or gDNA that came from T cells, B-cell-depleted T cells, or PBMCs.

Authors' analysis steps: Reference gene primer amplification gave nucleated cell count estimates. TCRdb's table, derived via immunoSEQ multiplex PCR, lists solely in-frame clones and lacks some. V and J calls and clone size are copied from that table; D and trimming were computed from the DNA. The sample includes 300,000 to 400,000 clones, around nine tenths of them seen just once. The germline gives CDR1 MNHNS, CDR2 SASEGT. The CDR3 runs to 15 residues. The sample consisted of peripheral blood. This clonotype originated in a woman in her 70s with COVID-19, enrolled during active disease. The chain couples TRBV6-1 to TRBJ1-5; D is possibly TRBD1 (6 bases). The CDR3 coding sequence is TGTGCCAGCAGCGAAGGACAGATTAGCAATCAGCCCCAGCATTTT. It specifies CASSEGQISNQPQHF.